This TCR beta chain was captured by sequencing in a study of T-cell reconstitution after alpha-beta-depleted transplantation in children. Preparing the TCRbeta library involved the use of unique molecular identifiers. One entry per CDR3 protein results from TCRdb running MiXCR on the PCR reads. The table lists about 1,000,000 distinct CDR3 sequences, roughly 29% of them singletons, with about 28% in the top ten. General study findings and limits: T-cell numbers and diversity one year post-transplant derived largely from freshly generated T cells.

J was trimmed by 2 bases and V by 3 bases; bases with no gene match: 7. From germline, CDR1 is MGHRA and CDR2 YSYEKL. This CDR3 is 17 amino acids long. This clonotype has more than one count but fewer than ten. Its specificity is not known. This chain joins TRBV4-1 and TRBJ2-1, with 10 positions matching TRBD2. The TCR sequence derives from a boy younger than two who had a stem cell transplant for SCID, so the T cells may come from the graft donor. Source: PBMCs, mostly from graft donor cells, taken 360 days after TCRalphabeta/CD19-depleted stem cell transplant. DNA for the CDR3: TGCGCCAGCAGCCAGCCCCTTCTAGCGGGGGCCTACAATGAGCAGTTCTTC. As protein: CASSQPLLAGAYNEQFF.